The next 9 T cell receptor beta chains were all read from a single sample in a study of T cells in Graves' hyperthyroidism and ophthalmopathy. RNA transcripts provided the source from which TCR beta CDR3 regions were amplified. TCR CDR3 regions were first amplified by RT-PCR with HTBI primers. A single record per CDR3 protein comes from TCRdb applying MiXCR to the multiplex PCR reads. The table has about 640,000 distinct CDR3 sequences, roughly 20% seen once. Specimen: blood. All receptors come from a man in his thirties or forties with Graves' ophthalmopathy.

The chain carries TRBV20-1 and TRBJ2-1, with D possibly TRBD2 on 6 matching bases. Germline lookup yields CDR1 DFQATT and CDR2 SNEGSKA (reference sequence). The CDR3 contains 13 residues. V was pared by 0 bases and J by 8 bases, with 11 bases between. CDR3 sequence reads: CSARDNRDYEQFF. The CDR3 DNA reads as TGCAGTGCTAGAGACAACCGGGACTATGAGCAGTTCTTC.

This clonotype was counted between two and nine times. V usage is TRBV28 and J usage is TRBJ2-7, with TRBD2 matching 12 bases. Germline loops: CDR1 MDHEN, CDR2 SYDVKM. This CDR3 comprises 14 residues. The V gene end was trimmed by 4 bases and the J gene end by 4 bases; junction bases not matched to a gene: 2. The DNA for the CDR3 is TGTGCCAGCAGTTGGCTAGCGGGAGGGTACGAGCAGTACTTC. As protein: CASSWLAGGYEQYF.

This clonotype was recorded many times. The chain couples TRBV6-5 to TRBJ2-5; D possibly uses TRBD1 or TRBD2 (5 bases each). Germline-derived CDR1 and CDR2 are MNHEY and SVGAGI. Trimming left V 1 base short and J 1 base short, with 13 bases between. The CDR3 loop spans 16 amino acids. CDR3 coding DNA: TGTGCCAGCAGTTACTTGGGACCGACCTCCCAAGAGACCCAGTACTTC. This encodes CASSYLGPTSQETQYF.

This clonotype was detected only a few times. The rearrangement joins TRBV7-3 to TRBJ2-3; 9 bases fit TRBD2. The germline gives CDR1 SGHTA, CDR2 FQGTGA. CDR3 length: 20 amino acids. Unmatched junction bases numbered 16, after V lost 1 base and J lost 2 bases. CDR3 protein: CASSLIGGGLSGSPTDTQYF. CDR3 coding DNA: TGTGCCAGCAGCTTAATAGGAGGAGGGCTTAGCGGGAGCCCCACAGATACGCAGTATTTT.

This clonotype was seen only a few times. The chain is built from TRBV24-1 and TRBJ2-1; 9 nucleotides align to TRBD1. The V gene end was trimmed by 9 bases and the J gene end by 3 bases; junction bases not matched to a gene: 5. CDR1 and CDR2 (germline): KGHDR, SFDVKD. The CDR3 is made up of 14 amino acids. The chain's CDR3 is CATGRTGDYNEQFF. The CDR3 nucleotides are TGTGCCACCGGTCGGACAGGGGACTACAATGAGCAGTTCTTC.

The table lists this clonotype with a few counts. The chain employs TRBV6-1 and TRBJ2-3; TRBD2 matches 7 bases. The length of the CDR3 is 14 residues. The trim removed 5 bases at V and 3 bases at J, leaving 5 bases unmatched. Germline V gives CDR1 MNHNS, CDR2 SASEGT. CDR3 region: CASSTPSGTDTQYF. CDR3 nucleotide sequence: TGTGCCAGCAGTACTCCTAGCGGAACAGATACGCAGTATTTT.

This clonotype has at least ten counts. This rearrangement joins TRBV10-3 to TRBJ1-1; no firm D call. V shed 6 bases and J shed 2 bases, with 13 bases lying between them. This CDR3 is built from 14 residues. CDR1 and CDR2 from the germline V gene are ENHRY and SYGVKD. In DNA, the CDR3 is TGTGCCATCAGCGACGGTCCCCAAAACACTGAAGCTTTCTTT. Protein: CAISDGPQNTEAFF.

This clonotype came up many times. This chain joins TRBV6-1 and TRBJ1-5; D unresolved. V was trimmed by 0 bases and J by 6 bases, leaving 9 bases between them. Germline values: CDR1 MNHNS, CDR2 SASEGT. The CDR3 sequence is 14 residues long. Written as DNA, the CDR3 is TGTGCCAGCAGTGAAGCGTTTGTGGGTCAGCCCCAGCATTTT. Its protein product is CASSEAFVGQPQHF.

CDR3 loop: CASRQGARIGEKLFF. Written as DNA, the CDR3 is TGTGCCAGCAGACAGGGGGCGAGGATAGGAGAAAAACTGTTTTTT. V is TRBV19 and J is TRBJ1-4; 10 nucleotides match TRBD1. This CDR3 has 15 residues. Germline-derived CDR1 and CDR2 are LNHDA and SQIVND (reference sequence). The junction had 12 bases not matched to a gene; V was cut back by 9 bases and J by 8 bases.